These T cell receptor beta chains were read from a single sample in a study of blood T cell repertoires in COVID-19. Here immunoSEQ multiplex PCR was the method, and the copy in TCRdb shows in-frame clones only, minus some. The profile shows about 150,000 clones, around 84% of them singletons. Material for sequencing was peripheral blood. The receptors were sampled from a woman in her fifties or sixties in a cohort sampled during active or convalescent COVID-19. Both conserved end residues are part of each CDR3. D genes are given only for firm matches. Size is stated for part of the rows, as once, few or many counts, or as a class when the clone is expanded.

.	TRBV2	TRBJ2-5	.	TGTGCCAGCAGGAGGGGTAGCGGAAGACAAGAGACCCAGTACTTC	CASRRGSGRQETQYF
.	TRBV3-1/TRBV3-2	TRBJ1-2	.	TGTGCCAGCAGCCCCTTCGGGGGGAGGGACTATGGCTACACCTTC	CASSPFGGRDYGYTF
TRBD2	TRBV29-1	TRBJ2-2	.	TGCAGCCCAAGGGAGGGAGGGGAGCTGTTTTTT	CSPREGGELFF
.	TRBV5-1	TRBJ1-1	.	TGCGCCAGCGGCCGCGGACAGTCCGAAGCTTTCTTT	CASGRGQSEAFF
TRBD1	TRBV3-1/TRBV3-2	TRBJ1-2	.	TGTGCCAGCAGCCTTAGGACAGGGGGCGGCTACACCTTC	CASSLRTGGGYTF
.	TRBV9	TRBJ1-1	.	TGTGCCAGCAGCTCGACACTCAACACTGAAGCTTTCTTT	CASSSTLNTEAFF
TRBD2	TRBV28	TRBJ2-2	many	TGTGCCAGCAGTTGGCTAGCGGGGACCGGGGAGCTGTTTTTT	CASSWLAGTGELFF
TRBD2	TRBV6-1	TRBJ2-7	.	TGTGCCAGCAGTGATCTCATCTCCCGGACTAGCGATCTTTGGTACGAGCAGTACTTC	CASSDLISRTSDLWYEQYF
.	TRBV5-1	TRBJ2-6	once	TGCGCCAGCAGCTTTCAGGGTTTAACTGGGGCCAACGTCCTGACTTTC	CASSFQGLTGANVLTF
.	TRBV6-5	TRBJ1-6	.	TGTGCCAGCAGTTACGAGGGAACCGGGCGGACACCCCTCCACTTT	CASSYEGTGRTPLHF
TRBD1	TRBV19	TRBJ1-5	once	TGTGCCAGTAGTATTAGCTGGGACAGGGATAGCAATCAGCCCCAGCATTTT	CASSISWDRDSNQPQHF
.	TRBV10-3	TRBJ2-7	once	TGTGCCATCAGTGAGTCGCCTCAGTCCGAGCAGTACTTC	CAISESPQSEQYF
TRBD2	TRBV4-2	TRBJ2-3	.	TGTGCCAGCAGCCGAAGTCCCCGGGGGGGCGGAGATACGCAGTATTTT	CASSRSPRGGGDTQYF
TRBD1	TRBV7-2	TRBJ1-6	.	TGTGCCAGCAGCTTAGAGGGGACAGGGCTTTCACCCCTCCACTTT	CASSLEGTGLSPLHF
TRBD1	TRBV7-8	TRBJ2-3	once	TGTGCCAGCAGCTTAGTGCAGGGGGCTTGGGATACGCAGTATTTT	CASSLVQGAWDTQYF
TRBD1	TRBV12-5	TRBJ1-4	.	TGTGCTAGTGGTACAGGGGTGGATGAAAAACTGTTTTTT	CASGTGVDEKLFF